This T cell receptor (beta chain) was documented in a study of monozygotic twins with inflammatory bowel disease. With the 5' RACE reads reprocessed, TCRdb shows one record per CDR3 protein and no DNA. In all, the sample yields approximately 110,000 distinct CDR3 sequences. From germline, CDR1 is MDHEN and CDR2 SYDVKM. The CDR3 is 13 amino acids. The rearrangement uses TRBV28 and TRBJ1-2; the TCRdb D gene call, TRBD1, has no DNA to confirm it. Input material: blood. The receptor comes from a human donor with ulcerative colitis or Crohn's disease, or a healthy co-twin of an affected twin (not recorded which). The CDR3 here is CASSSPGVYGYTF.